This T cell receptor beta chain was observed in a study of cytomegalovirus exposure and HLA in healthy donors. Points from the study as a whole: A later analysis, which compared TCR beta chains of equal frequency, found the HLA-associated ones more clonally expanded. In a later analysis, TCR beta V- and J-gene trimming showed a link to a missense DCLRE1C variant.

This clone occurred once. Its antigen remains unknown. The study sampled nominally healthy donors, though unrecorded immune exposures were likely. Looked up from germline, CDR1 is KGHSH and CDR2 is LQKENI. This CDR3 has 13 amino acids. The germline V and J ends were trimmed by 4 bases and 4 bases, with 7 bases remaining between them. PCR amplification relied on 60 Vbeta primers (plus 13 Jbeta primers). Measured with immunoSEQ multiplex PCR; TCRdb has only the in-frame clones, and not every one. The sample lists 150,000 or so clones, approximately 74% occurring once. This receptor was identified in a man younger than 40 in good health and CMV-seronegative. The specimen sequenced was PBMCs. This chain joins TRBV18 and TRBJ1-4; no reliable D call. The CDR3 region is CASSRSVNEKLFF. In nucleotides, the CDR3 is TGTGCCAGCTCACGCAGCGTTAATGAAAAACTGTTTTTT.